This T cell receptor (beta chain) was captured by sequencing in a study of regulatory T cells in long-lasting Graves disease. As to time point: newly diagnosed GD, antithyroid drugs for less than 3 months. With RNA extracted from PBMCs as input, the TCR library was made. The V gene's germline CDR1 is SGHTA and CDR2 FQGNSA. The V gene lost 1 base and the J gene lost 1 base, with 10 bases spanning the gap. The CDR3 spans 15 residues. Through Arm-PCR of CDR3 regions and iRepertoire HTBI primers, TCR beta libraries were built. Via MiXCR, TCRdb re-called the multiplex PCR reads, giving one row per CDR3 protein. The repertoire consists of about 620,000 distinct CDR3 sequences, with roughly 15% occurring once and the leading ten covering under 20%. These records were also assigned to another study, of T cells in Graves' hyperthyroidism and ophthalmopathy.

This sequence was found in a woman aged 25 to 39 with Graves disease. The sequencing here drew on peripheral blood mononuclear cells (PBMCs), taken at new diagnosis, from a patient treated with antithyroid drugs. This rearrangement joins TRBV7-2 to TRBJ1-1; D possibly corresponds to TRBD1 (5 bases). CDR3 coding DNA: TGTGCCAGCAGCTTAGTGGATGGGGCGAACACTGAAGCTTTCTTT. It specifies CASSLVDGANTEAFF.